The source of this T cell receptor beta chain is a study of T-cell memory formation after mild COVID-19. On the study more broadly: Most TCR clusters belonged to a single donor.

The CDR3 contains 14 residues. Unmatched junction bases numbered 8, after V lost 4 bases and J lost 8 bases. CDR1 is SGDLS and CDR2 is YYNGEE in the germline V gene. Amplification by 5'RACE using constant-segment primers produced TCR alpha and TCR beta cDNA libraries that carried sample barcodes and UMIs. TCRdb called the 5' RACE reads again in MiXCR, with one record for every CDR3 protein. Among roughly 600,000 distinct CDR3 sequences listed, roughly 18% were seen once. This clonotype appeared a few times. Sequenced material: PBMCs or a T cell subset sorted from them (not recorded which). The chain carries TRBV9 and TRBJ2-7; 11 bases align to TRBD1. The origin of this receptor is an adult woman who had mild COVID-19 (a few samples of this study predate the infection). Cell type and time point are not known. The CDR3: CASSPPGQGVKQYF. CDR3 in DNA: TGTGCCAGCAGCCCTCCGGGACAGGGGGTGAAGCAGTACTTC. Variable domain in full (rest from reference TRBV9 and TRBJ2-7): DSGVTQTPKHLITATGQRVTLRCSPRSGDLSVYWYQQSLDQGLQFLIQYYNGEERAKGNILERFSAQQFPDLHSELNLSSLELGDSALYFCASSPPGQGVKQYFGPGTRLTVT.